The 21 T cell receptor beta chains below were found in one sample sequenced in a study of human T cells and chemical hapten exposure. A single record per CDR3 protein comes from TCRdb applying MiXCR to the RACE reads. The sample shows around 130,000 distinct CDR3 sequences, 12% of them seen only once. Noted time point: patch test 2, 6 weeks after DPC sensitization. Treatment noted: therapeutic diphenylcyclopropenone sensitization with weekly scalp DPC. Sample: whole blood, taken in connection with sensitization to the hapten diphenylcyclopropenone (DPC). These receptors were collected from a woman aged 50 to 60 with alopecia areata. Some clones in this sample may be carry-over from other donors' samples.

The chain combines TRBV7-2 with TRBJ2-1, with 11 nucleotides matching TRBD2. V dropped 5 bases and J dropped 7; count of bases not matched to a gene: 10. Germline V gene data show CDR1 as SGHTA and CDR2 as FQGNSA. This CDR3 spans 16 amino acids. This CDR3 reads CASSRFLAGGRNEQFF. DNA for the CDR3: TGTGCCAGCAGCCGCTTCCTAGCGGGAGGTAGGAATGAGCAGTTCTTC.

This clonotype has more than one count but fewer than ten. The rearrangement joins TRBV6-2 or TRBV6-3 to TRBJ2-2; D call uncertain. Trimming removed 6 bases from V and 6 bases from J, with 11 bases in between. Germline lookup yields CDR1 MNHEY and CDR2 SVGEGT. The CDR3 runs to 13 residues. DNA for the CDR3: TGTGCCAGCAGACTCGACACAGCCGGGGAGCTGTTTTTT. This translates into CASRLDTAGELFF.

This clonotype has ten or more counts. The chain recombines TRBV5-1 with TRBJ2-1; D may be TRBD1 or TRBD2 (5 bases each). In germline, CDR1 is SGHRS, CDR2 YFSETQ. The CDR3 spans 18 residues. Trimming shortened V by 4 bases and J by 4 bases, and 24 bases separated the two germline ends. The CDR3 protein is CASSPIPGPEGLYNEQFF. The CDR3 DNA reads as TGCGCCAGCAGCCCTATCCCGGGACCCGAGGGGCTATACAATGAGCAGTTCTTC.

The CDR3, as DNA: TGTGCCAGCAGGGTGACAGGGGTCAACACTGAAGCTTTCTTT. It is translated as CASRVTGVNTEAFF. The chain combines TRBV12-3 or TRBV12-4 with TRBJ1-1; 8 bases align to TRBD1. The CDR3 spans 14 residues. V lost 6 bases to trimming and J lost 2 bases; unmatched junction nucleotides: 5.

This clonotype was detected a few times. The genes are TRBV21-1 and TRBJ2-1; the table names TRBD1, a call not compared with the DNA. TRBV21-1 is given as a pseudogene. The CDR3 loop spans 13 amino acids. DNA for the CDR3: TGTGCCAGCAGCAAAGAGGGGTGCAATGAGCAGTTCTTC. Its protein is CASSKEGCNEQFF.

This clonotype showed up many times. The CDR3 is CASSVVGSYTEAFF. The CDR3 nucleotides read TGTGCCAGCAGCGTAGTTGGGTCGTACACTGAAGCTTTCTTT. This chain connects TRBV9 to TRBJ1-1; no firm D call. Trimming cost V 0 bases and J 3 bases, with 9 bases left between them. The CDR3 has 14 amino acids. Germline V gives CDR1 SGDLS, CDR2 YYNGEE.

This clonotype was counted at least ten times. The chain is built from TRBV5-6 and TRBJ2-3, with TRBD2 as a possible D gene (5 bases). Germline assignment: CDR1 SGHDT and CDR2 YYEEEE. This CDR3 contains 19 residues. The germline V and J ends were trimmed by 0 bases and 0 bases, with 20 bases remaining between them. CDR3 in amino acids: CASSLEWRTQTVSTDTQYF. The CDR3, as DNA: TGTGCCAGCAGCTTGGAGTGGCGGACTCAGACTGTTAGCACAGATACGCAGTATTTT.

The CDR3 is CSVYKGAGANVLTF. CDR3 nucleotide sequence: TGCAGCGTGTATAAGGGCGCTGGGGCCAACGTCCTGACTTTC. This sequence joins TRBV29-1 and TRBJ2-6; D is undetermined. V lost 6 bases and J 2 bases, leaving 11 bases between the germline ends. The CDR3 runs 14 residues. CDR1 is SQVTM and CDR2 is ANQGSEA in the germline V gene.

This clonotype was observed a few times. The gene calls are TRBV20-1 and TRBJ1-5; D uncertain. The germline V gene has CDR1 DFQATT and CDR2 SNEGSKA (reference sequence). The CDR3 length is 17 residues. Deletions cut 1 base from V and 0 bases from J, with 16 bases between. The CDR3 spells CSARGQQNTLSNQPQHF. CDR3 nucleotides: TGCAGTGCTAGAGGGCAGCAAAATACCCTTAGCAATCAGCCCCAGCATTTT.

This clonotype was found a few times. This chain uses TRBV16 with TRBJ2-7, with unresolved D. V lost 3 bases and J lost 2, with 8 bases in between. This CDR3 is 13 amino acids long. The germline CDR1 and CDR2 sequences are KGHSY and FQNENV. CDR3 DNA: TGTGCCAGCAGCCACCGTGATCCCTACGAGCAGTACTTC. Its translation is CASSHRDPYEQYF.

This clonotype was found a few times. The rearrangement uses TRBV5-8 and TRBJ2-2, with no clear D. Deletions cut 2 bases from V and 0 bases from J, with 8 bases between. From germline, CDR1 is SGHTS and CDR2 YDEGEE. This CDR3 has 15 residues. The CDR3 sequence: CASSFQAPNTGELFF. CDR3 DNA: TGTGCCAGCAGCTTCCAGGCCCCGAACACCGGGGAGCTGTTTTTT.

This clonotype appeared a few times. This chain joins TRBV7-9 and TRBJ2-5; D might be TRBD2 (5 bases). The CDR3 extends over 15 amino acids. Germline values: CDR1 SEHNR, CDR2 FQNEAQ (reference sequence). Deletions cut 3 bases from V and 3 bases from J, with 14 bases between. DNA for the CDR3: TGTGCCAGCAGCTTCTTACTGGGAGTAGAAGAGACCCAGTACTTC. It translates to CASSFLLGVEETQYF. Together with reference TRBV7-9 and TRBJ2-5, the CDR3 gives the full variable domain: DTGVSQNPRHKITKRGQNVTFRCDPISEHNRLYWYRQTLGQGPEFLTYFQNEAQLEKSRLLSDRFSAERPKGSFSTLEIQRTEQGDSAMYLCASSFLLGVEETQYFGPGTRLLVL.

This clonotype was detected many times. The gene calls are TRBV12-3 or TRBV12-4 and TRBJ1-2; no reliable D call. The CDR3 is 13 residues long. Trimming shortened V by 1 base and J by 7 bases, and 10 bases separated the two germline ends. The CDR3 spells CASSLGTALGYTF. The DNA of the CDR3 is TGTGCCAGCAGTTTAGGGACCGCCCTTGGCTACACCTTC.

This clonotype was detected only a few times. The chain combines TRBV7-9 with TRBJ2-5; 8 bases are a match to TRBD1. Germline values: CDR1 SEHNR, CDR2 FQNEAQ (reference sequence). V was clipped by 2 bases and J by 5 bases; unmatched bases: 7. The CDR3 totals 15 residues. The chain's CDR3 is CASSLRRQGKETQYF. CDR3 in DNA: TGTGCCAGCAGCTTACGCCGACAGGGGAAGGAGACCCAGTACTTC.

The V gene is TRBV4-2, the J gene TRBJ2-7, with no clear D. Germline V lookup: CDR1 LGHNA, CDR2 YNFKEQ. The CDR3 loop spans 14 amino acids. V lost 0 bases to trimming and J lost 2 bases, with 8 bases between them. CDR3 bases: TGTGCCAGCAGCCAAGAACGGGTGCCCTACGAGCAGTACTTC. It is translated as CASSQERVPYEQYF.

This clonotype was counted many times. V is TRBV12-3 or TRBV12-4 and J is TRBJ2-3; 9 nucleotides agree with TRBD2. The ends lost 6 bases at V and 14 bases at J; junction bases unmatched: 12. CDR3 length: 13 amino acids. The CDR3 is CASSPWTSEKRYF. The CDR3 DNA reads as TGTGCCAGCAGCCCCTGGACTAGCGAGAAAAGGTATTTT.

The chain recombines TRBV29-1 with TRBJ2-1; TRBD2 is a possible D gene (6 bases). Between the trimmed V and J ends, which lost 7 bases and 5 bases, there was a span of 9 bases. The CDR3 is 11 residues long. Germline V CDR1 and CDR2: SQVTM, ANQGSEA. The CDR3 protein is CSGGVDNEQFF. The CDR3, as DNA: TGCAGCGGGGGGGTAGACAATGAGCAGTTCTTC.

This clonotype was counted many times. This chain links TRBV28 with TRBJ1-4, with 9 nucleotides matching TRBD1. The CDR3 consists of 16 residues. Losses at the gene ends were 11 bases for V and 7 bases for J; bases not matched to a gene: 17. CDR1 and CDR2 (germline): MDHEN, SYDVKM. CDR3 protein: CARPAPGQGGVEKLFF. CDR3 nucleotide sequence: TGTGCCCGACCTGCACCGGGACAGGGAGGGGTTGAAAAACTGTTTTTT.

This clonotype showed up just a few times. CDR3 amino acids: CSARGLTEAFF. DNA of the CDR3: TGCAGTGCTAGAGGCCTGACTGAAGCTTTCTTT. The genes are TRBV20-1 and TRBJ1-1; D not certain. The CDR3 is 11 amino acids. Germline CDR1 reads DFQATT; CDR2 reads SNEGSKA (reference sequence). Trimming pared 1 base from V and 5 bases from J, leaving 5 bases between.

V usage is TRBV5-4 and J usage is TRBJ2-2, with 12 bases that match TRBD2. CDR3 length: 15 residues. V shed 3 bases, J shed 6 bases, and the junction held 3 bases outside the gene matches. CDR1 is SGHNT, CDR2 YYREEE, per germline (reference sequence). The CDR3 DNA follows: TGTGCCAGCAGCTCTAGCGGGAGGGTTGCCGGGGAGCTGTTTTTT. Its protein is CASSSSGRVAGELFF.

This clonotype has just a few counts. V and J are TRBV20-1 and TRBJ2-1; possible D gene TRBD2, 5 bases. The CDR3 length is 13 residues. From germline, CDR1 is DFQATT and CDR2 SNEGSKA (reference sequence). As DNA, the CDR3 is TGCAGGCTAGTGGCCTACGGAGGCGGTGAGCAGTTCTTC. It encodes CRLVAYGGGEQFF.